This TCR beta chain was profiled in a study of T cells in Graves' hyperthyroidism and ophthalmopathy. Study-level information: Peripheral blood specimens were obtained at initial diagnosis, prior to any treatment.

The study excluded patients with uncontrolled infection, other autoimmune disease, pregnancy or lactation. General study findings and limits: Within blood appeared most thyroid clonotypes that had expanded above 0.001.

Trimming removed 1 base at V and 3 bases at J, with 9 bases between. The CDR3 spans 14 residues. CDR1 is SGHVS and CDR2 is FQNEAQ in the germline V gene. Amplified TCR beta CDR3 regions came from RNA transcripts. TCR CDR3 underwent first-round RT-PCR with the HTBI primer set. TCRdb analysed the multiplex PCR reads with MiXCR anew, one entry per CDR3 protein. The sample lists approximately 530,000 distinct CDR3 sequences; 15% to 20% were seen once. This clonotype has just a few counts. Antigen unknown. Sequenced: blood. The V gene is TRBV7-8, the J gene TRBJ2-5; the D is unclear. This clonotype originated in a man between 35 and 55 years old with Graves' ophthalmopathy. The CDR3 nucleotides read TGTGCCAGCAGCTTAGGTTACCGTAAAGAGACCCAGTACTTC. This gives the protein CASSLGYRKETQYF.